This T cell receptor beta chain was recorded in a study of cytomegalovirus exposure and HLA in healthy donors (dated by TCRdb to 2017 to 2019). A note on the overall study: An earlier analysis of more than 550 of the donors reported about 300 Gb of sequence data and roughly 120 million unique TCR beta sequences obtained from about 170 million T cells. An early release covering roughly 640 HLA-typed donors comprised around 300 gigabases of sequencing data and tens of millions of unique TCR sequences. Of the approximately 400 genotyped donors, 80% to 90% were placed in the genetic ancestry cluster associated with self-reported Caucasian donors. The study aimed to test whether signatures of past pathogen exposure could be identified by cataloging public T cell receptors. Using immunosequencing, the study profiled T cell repertoires from around 670 subjects and related those repertoires to cytomegalovirus serostatus. Besides the first cohort of around 700 subjects, a separate validation cohort made up of 90 to 150 different subjects was used. High-throughput TCR immunosequencing, statistical association of individual TCRs with disease status, and machine learning were combined to predict cytomegalovirus infection status. A later analysis re-analyzed previously published TCR beta repertoires from roughly 600 donors and added high-resolution HLA genotyping to study TCR occurrence patterns. Rather than drawing on any new phenotypic data, the later analysis identified candidate immune exposures from TCR beta sequences and the way those sequences occurred across donors. An earlier analysis of around 540 of the donors applied high-throughput TCR beta sequencing to assess whether each TCR beta V gene segment acted as functional or pseudogenic. Donor age, sex, ethnicity and CMV serostatus were collected together with the repertoire data. A later genetic analysis used genome-wide SNP genotypes for about 55% of the 666 donors, treating that subset as a discovery cohort. Every discovery cohort repertoire had been produced on one sequencing platform. HLA typing included class I and class II loci at four-digit resolution. The number of typed donors differed by locus: about 620-640 for A, B, C, DRB1 and DQB1; 500 to 550 for DQA1; 606 for DPA1; and roughly 490 for DPB1. Five DR-DQ haplotypes were treated as single units for association and clustering because of strong linkage in the cohort. On average, around 240,000 unique TCR beta nucleotide sequences were sequenced per donor among about 400 genotyped donors of the cohort, with approximately 18% of those sequences being non-productive. Study-wide findings and limitations: In an earlier analysis of roughly 560 of the donors, most TCR beta V segments were observed in productive rearrangements about 87% or about 30% of the time, broadly matching IMGT annotations. In a later analysis, HLA-associated TCR beta chains showed more clonal expansion and lower generation probabilities than non-associated chains that were equally common. A cluster of highly shared sequence variants was judged likely to represent a technical artifact of the sequencing pipeline. CMV serostatus was the only immune exposure information available for the cohort. According to a later analysis, parvovirus B19, influenza, CMV and Epstein-Barr virus appeared linked to several top co-occurrence clusters. Because counts were too low, some 17 rarely observed V segments, including chromosome 9 orphons, were excluded from the earlier analysis of 587 of the donors. Cytomegalovirus status was reported to be diagnosed by the classifier with high specificity and sensitivity in both the original and validation cohorts. Some IMGT-functional V segments, including TRBV6-2 and TRBV6-3, could not be told apart with the 87-base-pair reads, so those segments were excluded. In this cohort, only TCR beta chains were sequenced, and detectable features were limited by the absence of alpha or paired-chain data. In vitro tests confirmed that a few of the cytomegalovirus-associated TCR beta chains recognize cytomegalovirus antigens. Across donors, most TCR sequences were observed very rarely, whereas some public TCRs were present in many individuals. HLA typing was unavailable for some donors at each locus, so association tests used only the typed subset. The authors suggested that the approach could potentially be extended to other disease states and immunological phenotypes. A later genetic analysis reported fewer N-insertions in productive TCRs among donors in an Asian-associated ancestry cluster than the roughly 650-donor mean. A further reported finding was that TCR beta sequences accurately predicted the HLA-A and HLA-B alleles for most subjects in the first cohort. Roughly uniform sequencing depth across donors was assumed in presence/absence analyses, although this assumption may not hold. Assigning TCR associations to individual alleles was difficult when HLA alleles, especially DR and DQ, strongly co-occurred. In a later analysis, TCR association rates were found to vary across HLA loci, with the most associated TCRs seen for DRB1 alleles and the fewest for HLA-C alleles. The study listed 150 to 200 TCR beta chains as associated with cytomegalovirus. Specific HLA alleles were associated with 16,951 TCR beta sequences at a false discovery rate of 0.05 in a later analysis. According to a later analysis, most CMV-associated TCR beta chains appeared to be HLA-restricted, and the HLA associations seemed to be driven largely by CMV exposure. In a later genetic analysis, a missense DCLRE1C variant was associated with V-gene and J-gene trimming of TCR beta chains, and the association was replicated in an independent cohort. Correlated functional status among segregating V segments might reflect linkage disequilibrium, but an unknown experimental factor could not be ruled out.

Receptor libraries were prepared by the immunoSEQ multiplex PCR assay. A mixture of 60 forward primers for TCR Vbeta segments and 13 reverse primers for TCR Jbeta segments was used in the multiplex PCR. The CDR3 region of rearranged TCR beta genes was amplified from genomic DNA with a multiplex PCR assay. Amplified TCR beta libraries were sequenced as 87-base-pair reads on the Illumina HiSeq System. On the authors' methods: A later analysis tallied 75 million to 85 million unique TCR beta chains across the 700 or so repertoires, and approximately 9.9 million of those chains were shared by two or more donors. Raw reads were error-corrected and collapsed into unique sequences by a nearest-neighbor algorithm in which closely related sequences were merged to remove PCR and sequencing errors. Alignment of CDR3 sequences to IMGT reference sequences was used to assign V, D and J gene segments. For a sequence to be retained, at least a six-nucleotide match to both a V gene segment and a J gene segment was required. Rearrangements were classified as productive when the CDR3 lacked stop codons and remained in frame with V and J, and all other rearrangements were classified as non-productive. Following IMGT convention, CDR3 was defined as the stretch from the second conserved V-encoded cysteine to the conserved J-encoded phenylalanine. In an earlier analysis of some 550 of the donors, sequences lacking an unambiguous match to a single V gene segment were excluded. An earlier analysis of a few hundred of the donors called V segments functional above 56.7% productive rearrangements and segregating when the between-donor standard deviation exceeded 5%. To diagnose cytomegalovirus status from the catalog of TCR beta chain sequences, a statistical classification framework was built. A later analysis assigned V and J genes by comparing TCR nucleotide sequences with IMGT/GENE-DB human TR gene sequences. The TCRdist pipeline was used in a later analysis to assign CDR3 sequences and most-parsimonious VDJ recombination scenarios. In a later analysis, every TCR beta chain was defined by the combination of its CDR3 amino acid sequence and its V-gene family, and reads without a unique V-gene family were dropped. A later analysis removed 592 highly shared, low-generation-probability nucleotide sequences to deal with suspected cross-contamination and a sequencing artifact. In a later analysis, a clonal expansion index for each public chain was calculated from normalized within-repertoire ranks of inferred template counts. In a later analysis, generation probabilities were computed using a VDJ recombination model fitted to out-of-frame rearrangements, and the results were checked against IGoR. A later analysis scored TCR-TCR, TCR-HLA and TCR-CMV co-occurrence with hypergeometric tests, applying a repertoire-size bias correction to TCR pairs. In a later analysis, false discovery rates were estimated by permuting HLA or CMV assignments 20 times. In a later analysis, co-occurring TCRs were grouped using DBSCAN, with TCRdist sequence similarity added in when clustering inside HLA-allele-positive subsets. Repertoires with fewer than 30,000 or more than 120,000 public chains were left out of co-occurrence clustering, as were a handful of repertoires with anomalous nucleotide sharing. TCRdb mirrors the immuneACCESS table, restricted to in-frame sequences. Some clones are absent from its copies; in checked studies, under half trace to an unresolved V gene, and the reason for the others is unknown. V, J and clone size are those of that table, while D and trimming were read from the DNA. Here the sample has approximately 240,000 clones; 75% to 90% occur a single time. The ten largest clones take up 0.9% to 1.1% of the sample.

V loses 3 bases of germline sequence and J loses 1 base, and the interval between the two ends is 13 bases. From the cysteine through the phenylalanine, the CDR3 covers 15 amino acids. Left in the record is the CDR3 DNA by itself, 45 bases read in frame from the first base. CDR1 SGHRS and CDR2 YFSETQ are derived from the germline V gene. This clone was counted only a few times. Its specific antigen is unknown. Qualities for individual bases were not recorded, and no much larger clone is one base off. In total, approximately 610 healthy bone marrow donors made up the cohort. All cohort members were sampled while nominally healthy, although unrecorded immune exposures were likely present. The donor tested CMV seronegative, placing the donor among the 352 seronegative members of the cohort. A peripheral blood sample was collected from each donor, and TCR beta sequencing was performed on peripheral blood mononuclear cells. The Qiagen DNeasy Blood Extraction Kit was used to extract genomic DNA from the blood cell samples.

The sequenced sample was PBMCs. This TCR was sampled from a woman between 18 and 29 years old in good health and CMV-seronegative. Rearrangement joined TRBV5-1 to TRBJ1-2; no D gene call is confident. The DNA reads TGCGCCAGCAGCTCCGGGATCCGATTTAACTATGGCTACACCTTC. This sequence encodes CASSSGIRFNYGYTF.